Each of the 29 T cell receptor beta chains below was sequenced from the same sample in a study of T cell changes during pregnancy in multiple sclerosis. Repertoires were generated with immunoSEQ multiplex PCR, while TCRdb's copy carries only in-frame clones and drops some. The sample carries over 50,000 clones, over 80% recorded once. Sequences were derived from CD4+ T cells from peripheral blood mononuclear cells, sampled after pregnancy. The receptors shown here come from a female donor with multiple sclerosis, enrolled in a pregnancy study.

The DNA for the CDR3 is TGTGCCACCGGTCGTCGTGAGCAGTACTTC. This sequence encodes CATGRREQYF. This chain links TRBV6-5 with TRBJ2-7, with D uncertain. The V and J ends lost 10 bases and 7 bases respectively, with 11 bases between them. Germline-derived CDR1 and CDR2 are MNHEY and SVGAGI. The CDR3 contains 10 residues.

The chain employs TRBV19 and TRBJ2-2; maybe TRBD1 (6 bases). The CDR3 runs 16 residues. Germline assignment: CDR1 LNHDA and CDR2 SQIVND (reference sequence). V dropped 5 bases and J dropped 2 bases, with 15 bases sitting between them. The CDR3 loop is CASSRSGVQNTGELFF. DNA of the CDR3: TGTGCCAGTAGTCGGTCAGGGGTCCAAAACACCGGGGAGCTGTTTTTT. Full variable domain (remainder filled in from reference TRBV19 and TRBJ2-2): DGGITQSPKYLFRKEGQNVTLSCEQNLNHDAMYWYRQDPGQGLRLIYYSQIVNDFQKGDIAEGYSVSREKKESFPLTVTSAQKNPTAFYLCASSRSGVQNTGELFFGEGSRLTVL.

The genes are TRBV18 and TRBJ2-5; possible D gene TRBD2, 5 bases. V was cut by 3 bases and J by 5 bases, with 13 bases left in between. Germline CDR1 KGHSH, CDR2 LQKENI. The CDR3 runs to 14 residues. CDR3 amino acids: CASSPSAGAETQYF. DNA of the CDR3: TGTGCCAGCTCACCCTCCGCGGGCGCGGAGACCCAGTACTTC.

The rearrangement links TRBV6-5 to TRBJ1-2; 7 bases fit TRBD1. This CDR3 has 12 amino acids. The ends lost 6 bases at V and 8 bases at J; junction bases unmatched: 6. The germline CDR1 and CDR2 sequences are MNHEY and SVGAGI. DNA for the CDR3: TGTGCCAGCAGAAACAGGGGCGGGGGCTACACCTTC. Residues: CASRNRGGGYTF.

The chain links TRBV7-2 to TRBJ1-5; tentatively, D is TRBD1 (6 bases). The germline V gene has CDR1 SGHTA and CDR2 FQGNSA. The V end was cut by 5 bases, the J end by 1 base, with 12 bases between. The CDR3 runs 15 residues. The CDR3 DNA reads as TGTGCCAGCAGCGAAGGTCAGGGGAGCAATCAGCCCCAGCATTTT. Protein sequence: CASSEGQGSNQPQHF.

This chain uses TRBV28 with TRBJ1-2; TRBD1 might be the D (5 bases). This CDR3 has 11 residues. The ends were cut back, 6 bases at V and 8 bases at J, with 10 bases in the middle. Germline values: CDR1 MDHEN, CDR2 SYDVKM. The CDR3 here is CASSPGRGYTF. Written as DNA, the CDR3 is TGTGCCAGCAGCCCAGGGAGGGGCTACACCTTC.

The J gene is TRBJ1-2, the V gene TRBV27; TRBD1 aligns across 7 bases. Trimming removed 6 bases from V and 8 bases from J; junction bases left unmatched: 9. The CDR3 is 13 amino acids. Germline loops: CDR1 MNHEY, CDR2 SMNVEV (reference sequence). The CDR3 DNA is TGTGCCAGCAGCGCGACAGGGAGGTACGGCTACACCTTC. The encoded protein is CASSATGRYGYTF.

The chain employs TRBV12-5 and TRBJ1-3, with unresolved D. The ends were cut back, 5 bases at V and 10 bases at J, with 21 bases in the middle. The CDR3 is 15 residues long. Germline V gives CDR1 LGHNT, CDR2 FRNRAP. CDR3 loop: CASGLRQRAMGTIYF. The CDR3 nucleotides read TGTGCTAGTGGTCTCCGTCAGAGGGCAATGGGGACCATATATTTT.

This clone has a single count. This rearrangement joins TRBV12-5 to TRBJ2-2, with 13 bases fitting TRBD2. The CDR3 covers 16 residues. Germline V gene lookup returns CDR1 LGHNT and CDR2 FRNRAP. Trimming took 1 base from V and 6 from J; bases not matched to a gene: 2. The CDR3 loop reads CASGLALAGGSGELFF. The CDR3 DNA is TGTGCTAGTGGTTTGGCACTAGCGGGAGGGTCCGGGGAGCTGTTTTTT.

The chain uses TRBV4-1 and TRBJ2-7; D perhaps matches TRBD2 (5 bases). Germline values: CDR1 MGHRA, CDR2 YSYEKL. The CDR3 loop spans 15 amino acids. Trimming took 0 bases from V and 0 from J, leaving 9 bases between them. CDR3 in DNA: TGCGCCAGCAGCCAAGAACAGCGGATCTCCTACGAGCAGTACTTC. Amino acid sequence: CASSQEQRISYEQYF.

The CDR3 loop reads CASQQGANTEAFF. The CDR3 nucleotides read TGTGCCAGTCAACAGGGGGCGAACACTGAAGCTTTCTTT. The chain uses TRBV19 and TRBJ1-1; 9 nucleotides align to TRBD1. CDR3 size: 13 residues. V shed 8 bases and J 1 base; nucleotides not matched to a gene: 2. The germline V gene has CDR1 LNHDA and CDR2 SQIVND (reference sequence).

V and J are TRBV28 and TRBJ1-2, with 8 bases matching TRBD1. Germline CDR1 and CDR2: MDHEN and SYDVKM. CDR3 length equals 15 residues. V lost 6 bases and J lost 4; bases outside the gene matches: 10. CDR3 nucleotides: TGTGCCAGCAGGCCCCAGGGACAGGCTGCCTATGGCTACACCTTC. Protein product: CASRPQGQAAYGYTF.

The V call is TRBV30, the J call TRBJ1-2, with a possible D match to TRBD1 (6 bases). Germline V CDR1 and CDR2: GTSNPN, SVGIG (reference sequence). The CDR3 has 12 residues. Deletions cut 3 bases from V and 3 bases from J, with 8 bases between. CDR3 DNA: TGTGCCTGGAGGGACAGAGACTATGGCTACACCTTC. Its protein product is CAWRDRDYGYTF.

This clone has a single count. The chain employs TRBV4-1 and TRBJ2-5; D ambiguous. Germline CDR1 reads MGHRA; CDR2 reads YSYEKL. This CDR3 spans 15 amino acids. V lost 0 bases to trimming and J lost 5 bases, with 13 bases between them. CDR3 region: CASSQESSARETQYF. As DNA, the CDR3 is TGCGCCAGCAGCCAAGAGAGCAGCGCTAGGGAGACCCAGTACTTC.

The rearrangement uses TRBV5-1 and TRBJ2-1, with TRBD2 identical over 8 bases. The V gene end was trimmed by 2 bases and the J gene end by 1 base; junction bases not matched to a gene: 2. Germline lookup yields CDR1 SGHRS and CDR2 YFSETQ. The CDR3 extends over 15 amino acids. In DNA, the CDR3 is TGCGCCAGCAGCTTAGCGGGAGAATCCTACAATGAGCAGTTCTTC. Translation: CASSLAGESYNEQFF.

The chain links TRBV6-6 to TRBJ2-2, with D uncertain. The germline V gene has CDR1 MNHNY and CDR2 SVGAGI (reference sequence). The CDR3 length is 13 residues. Trimming removed 4 bases at V and 6 bases at J, with 9 bases between. The CDR3 loop reads CASSSPPAGELFF. The CDR3 nucleotides read TGTGCCAGCAGTTCACCTCCAGCCGGGGAGCTGTTTTTT.

Worth noting for this clone: The DNA is left out, because the CDR3 cannot be placed on it with certainty; the CDR3 is given as TCRdb lists it. The rearrangement uses TRBV21-1 and TRBJ2-2; the tabulated D call, TRBD2, remains unverified against the DNA. TRBV21-1 is assigned pseudogene status. The CDR3 length equals 21 residues, ends included. The CDR3 here is CASSKVGSGTSGSRGTGELFF.

The rearrangement links TRBV7-2 to TRBJ1-5; TRBD1 matches 7 bases. The CDR3 sequence is 15 residues long. V was pared by 3 bases and J by 4 bases, with 6 bases of the junction left unmatched. Germline V lookup: CDR1 SGHTA, CDR2 FQGNSA. The CDR3 nucleotides are TGTGCCAGCAGCTTTCCGGGACAGAGAAATCAGCCCCAGCATTTT. Translating it yields CASSFPGQRNQPQHF. The complete variable domain, with remaining parts taken from reference TRBV7-2 and TRBJ1-5, reads GAGVSQSPSNKVTEKGKDVELRCDPISGHTALYWYRQSLGQGLEFLIYFQGNSAPDKSGLPSDRFSAERTGGSVSTLTIQRTQQEDSAVYLCASSFPGQRNQPQHFGDGTRLSIL.

The V call is TRBV7-3, the J call TRBJ2-2; 11 nucleotides match TRBD2. The J segment lost 7 bases and the V segment lost 3 bases, leaving 10 bases of the junction unmatched. Germline loops: CDR1 SGHTA, CDR2 FQGTGA. The CDR3 spans 17 residues. This CDR3 is CASSLNSGRAQSGELFF. Written as DNA, the CDR3 is TGTGCCAGCAGCTTGAATAGCGGGAGGGCCCAGAGCGGGGAGCTGTTTTTT. Full variable domain (remainder filled in from reference TRBV7-3 and TRBJ2-2): GAGVSQTPSNKVTEKGKYVELRCDPISGHTALYWYRQSLGQGPEFLIYFQGTGAADDSGLPNDRFFAVRPEGSVSTLKIQRTERGDSAVYLCASSLNSGRAQSGELFFGEGSRLTVL.

This chain connects TRBV6-6 to TRBJ2-1, with 9 positions matching TRBD2. CDR3 size: 15 residues. Germline assignment: CDR1 MNHNY and CDR2 SVGAGI (reference sequence). Trimming cost V 6 bases and J 0 bases; bases outside gene matches: 3. For the CDR3, the DNA is TGTGCCAGCAGCTTTAGCGGGAGCTCCTACAATGAGCAGTTCTTC. Its translation is CASSFSGSSYNEQFF.

The chain employs TRBV6-5 and TRBJ2-1; TRBD2 agrees at 9 bases. CDR1 and CDR2 from the germline V gene are MNHEY and SVGAGI. The CDR3 extends over 14 amino acids. Germline trimming cut 5 bases from V and 9 bases from J; bases unmatched to any gene: 8. The CDR3 DNA reads TGTGCCAGCAGTCCGAGCGGGAGGAGAGGTGAGCAGTTCTTC. This gives the protein CASSPSGRRGEQFF.

The chain has TRBV7-2 and TRBJ2-3, with TRBD1 as a possible D gene (5 bases). Trimming took off 6 bases at V and 0 bases at J, with 16 bases between the two ends. Germline assignment: CDR1 SGHTA and CDR2 FQGNSA. CDR3 length equals 16 residues. CDR3 loop: CASSFTLQGSTDTQYF. CDR3 coding DNA: TGTGCCAGCAGTTTTACCTTGCAGGGAAGCACAGATACGCAGTATTTT.

As DNA, the CDR3 is TGTGCCAGTAGTAGCCAAACGACTGAGGGCAAAAACATTCAGTACTTC. It encodes CASSSQTTEGKNIQYF. The chain recombines TRBV19 with TRBJ2-4; TRBD2 might be the D (5 bases). V shed 4 bases and J shed 3 bases, with 16 bases lying between them. The germline CDR1 and CDR2 sequences are LNHDA and SQIVND (reference sequence). The CDR3 spans 16 residues.

The rearrangement uses TRBV5-4 and TRBJ2-6, with a tentative D call TRBD1 (6 bases). The germline CDR1 and CDR2 sequences are SGHNT and YYREEE (reference sequence). The CDR3 runs 18 residues. The V end was cut by 4 bases, the J end by 0 bases, with 17 bases between. This CDR3 is CASSTQGRPYSGANVLTF. The CDR3 DNA follows: TGTGCCAGCAGCACGCAGGGGCGCCCCTACTCTGGGGCCAACGTCCTGACTTTC.

The V and J genes are TRBV28 and TRBJ2-1; 8 bases fit TRBD2. V trimming: 6 bases; J trimming: 7 bases; junction bases outside the gene matches: 11. Germline V CDR1 and CDR2: MDHEN, SYDVKM. This CDR3 region has 15 residues. The CDR3 reads CASSYLGGRMNEQFF. The CDR3 bases are TGTGCCAGCAGCTACCTTGGCGGGAGGATGAATGAGCAGTTCTTC.

The chain carries TRBV7-2 and TRBJ2-5, with 16 bases identical to TRBD2. Trimming at V came to 5 bases and at J to 6 bases, leaving 6 bases not matched to a gene. Germline CDR1 and CDR2: SGHTA and FQGNSA. CDR3 size: 16 residues. CDR3 sequence reads: CASSPGLAGGPKTQYF. Here the CDR3 DNA reads TGTGCCAGCAGCCCGGGACTAGCGGGAGGGCCGAAGACCCAGTACTTC.

The rearrangement links TRBV11-2 to TRBJ2-7, with D perhaps matching TRBD2 (7 bases). This CDR3 has 16 residues. Germline values: CDR1 SGHAT, CDR2 FQNNGV. The ends were cut back, 5 bases at V and 5 bases at J, with 22 bases in the middle. CDR3 sequence: CASSPGRGGGPHEQYF. In DNA, the CDR3 is TGTGCCAGCAGCCCTGGAAGAGGGGGAGGGCCCCACGAGCAGTACTTC.

The V call is TRBV25-1, the J call TRBJ1-5; 7 bases agree with TRBD1. Germline assignment: CDR1 MGHDK and CDR2 SYGVNS. Trimming at V came to 4 bases and at J to 7 bases, leaving 7 bases not matched to a gene. The CDR3 sequence is 14 residues long. The chain's CDR3 is CASSGTGEFQPQHF. The CDR3 nucleotides are TGTGCCAGCAGTGGCACAGGGGAGTTCCAGCCCCAGCATTTT.

The chain has TRBV10-3 and TRBJ2-7; the D gene is possibly TRBD2 (5 bases). CDR3 size: 12 residues. In germline, CDR1 is ENHRY, CDR2 SYGVKD. Trimming stripped 9 bases from V and 0 bases from J, with 9 bases between. The CDR3 DNA sequence: TGTGCCATAGGTGGGAGCTCCTACGAGCAGTACTTC. Translated: CAIGGSSYEQYF.